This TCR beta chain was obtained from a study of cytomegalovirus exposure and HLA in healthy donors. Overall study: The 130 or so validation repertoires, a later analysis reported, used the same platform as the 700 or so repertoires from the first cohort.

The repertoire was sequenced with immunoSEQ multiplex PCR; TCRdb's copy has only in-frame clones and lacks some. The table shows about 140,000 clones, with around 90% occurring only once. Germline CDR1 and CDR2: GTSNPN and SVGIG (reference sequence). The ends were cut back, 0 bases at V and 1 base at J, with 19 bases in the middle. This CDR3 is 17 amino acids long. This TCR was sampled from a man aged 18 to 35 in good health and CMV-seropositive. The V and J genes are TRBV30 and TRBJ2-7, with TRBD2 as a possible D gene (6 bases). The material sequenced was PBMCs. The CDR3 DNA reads TGTGCCTGGAGTGTTGCACTTCTCCTGGGGGGTTCCTACGAGCAGTACTTC. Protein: CAWSVALLLGGSYEQYF.